Described below is a single TCR beta chain sequence and its context. 13 Jbeta primers and 60 Vbeta primers were used for the PCR. The method was immunoSEQ multiplex PCR; TCRdb's version includes in-frame clones alone and lacks a portion of them. This table has about 180,000 clones, roughly 76% appearing once. The V end lost 5 bases, the J end lost 4 bases, and 8 bases lay between the germline ends. The length of the CDR3 is 11 residues. CDR1 and CDR2 (germline): DFQATT, SNEGSKA (reference sequence). The sample is drawn from a study of cytomegalovirus exposure and HLA in healthy donors. This chain uses TRBV20-1 with TRBJ1-1; weak D call: TRBD1 (5 bases). Sequencing was performed on PBMCs. The clonotype originates from a woman under 30 in good health and CMV-seropositive. CDR3 sequence reads: CSARGGTEAFF. DNA for the CDR3: TGCAGTGCTCGCGGGGGCACTGAAGCTTTCTTT.